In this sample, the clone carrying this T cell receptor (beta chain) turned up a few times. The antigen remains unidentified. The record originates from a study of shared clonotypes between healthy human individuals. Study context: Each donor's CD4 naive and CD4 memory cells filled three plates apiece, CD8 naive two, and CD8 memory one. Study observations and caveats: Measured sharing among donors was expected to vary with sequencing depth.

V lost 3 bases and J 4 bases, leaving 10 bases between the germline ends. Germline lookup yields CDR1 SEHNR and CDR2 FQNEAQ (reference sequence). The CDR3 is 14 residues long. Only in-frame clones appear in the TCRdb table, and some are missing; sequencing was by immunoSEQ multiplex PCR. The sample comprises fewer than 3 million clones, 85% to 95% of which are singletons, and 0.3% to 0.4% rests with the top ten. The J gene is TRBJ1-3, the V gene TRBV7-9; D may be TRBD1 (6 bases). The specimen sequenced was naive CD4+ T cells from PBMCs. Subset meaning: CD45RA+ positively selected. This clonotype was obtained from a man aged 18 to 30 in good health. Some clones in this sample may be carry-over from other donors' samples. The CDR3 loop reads CASSLGAAGNTIYF. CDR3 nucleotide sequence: TGTGCCAGCAGCTTGGGGGCCGCCGGAAACACCATATATTTT.